Here is one T cell receptor beta chain with its context. This clonotype was seen once. Its antigen specificity is not known. Per-nucleotide qualities are absent, and no much larger clonotype sits a single base away. Evidence from a single read is weak. The data originate from a study of T cell repertoires in cytomegalovirus infection (dated by TCRdb to the late 2010s). Study-level background: Donor HLA type was relevant to the analysis, as public TCR beta signatures indicated carriage of CMV infection together with the matching HLA type.

Sequencing took place on an Illumina HiSeq 1500. The public reads were quality trimmed at Q25 with fastp and then assembled into clones with MiXCR by TCRdb, keeping productive beta chains. Each entry is one CDR3 protein sequence, shown with its most common DNA and genes. A total of more than 150,000 distinct CDR3 sequences appear in this sample, about 20% of them only once. Less than 3.5% of the sample goes to the ten largest clones. The paper's findings and limits, for the study overall: Cumulative frequency of public TCR beta family members discriminated carriers of CMV infection plus the relevant HLA type in this cohort and an independent approximately 370-donor cohort. The ex vivo response was dominated by HLA-C-restricted CMV-specific TCR beta clonotypes, and the single most frequent clonotype in two of eight donors was supplied by these HLA-C-restricted clonotypes.

The material sequenced was PBMCs. The source is a human donor in good health (CMV status not recorded). Some clones in this sample may be carry-over from other donors' samples.

The nucleotide sequence reads as follows: TGTGCCAGTAGTTCACCTCGGCGTGAAAAACTGTTTTTT. Translated, this gives CASSSPRREKLFF. The chain couples TRBV19 to TRBJ1-4; the D gene cannot be named for sure. The CDR3 goes from the cysteine to the phenylalanine over 13 residues. The only DNA kept is the CDR3, 39 bases in frame from the first base. Cut back by 5 bases and 7 bases, the V and J ends lie 11 bases apart. The germline V gene (reference sequence) supplies CDR1 LNHDA and CDR2 SQIVND.